The T cell receptor beta chain under discussion was sequenced for a study of response to subunit inactivated influenza vaccine. Broader study findings: Authors suggested few new T cells are recruited by each seasonal influenza vaccination.

CDR3 length equals 14 residues. The V and J ends lost 0 bases and 4 bases respectively, with 8 bases between them. Germline V gene sequence: CDR1 SGHAT, CDR2 FQNNGV. This clonotype was counted ten times or more. What it binds is not known. From the RT-PCR reads, TCRdb called clonotypes with MiXCR, one entry per CDR3 protein. The profile shows hundreds of thousands of distinct CDR3 sequences, about 15% of them singletons. The sequence was collected from a man aged 50-60 years who received an inactivated influenza vaccine. Source: PBMCs from blood, taken 12 days after vaccination. The chain combines TRBV11-2 with TRBJ2-3; D is unclear. The CDR3 here is CASSLDLVPDTQYF. CDR3 in DNA: TGTGCCAGCAGCTTAGATCTAGTCCCAGATACGCAGTATTTT. The full variable domain, in which reference TRBV11-2 and TRBJ2-3 provide the parts outside the CDR3, is EAGVAQSPRYKIIEKRQSVAFWCNPISGHATLYWYQQILGQGPKLLIQFQNNGVVDDSQLPKDRFSAERLKGVDSTLKIQPAKLEDSAVYLCASSLDLVPDTQYFGPGTRLTVL.